The source of this TCR beta chain is a study of blood T cell repertoires in COVID-19. Study as a whole: T cells, B-cell-depleted T cells, or PBMCs supplied cDNA or gDNA.

Participants were aged 18 to 89 years, lived in about 26 US areas, and enrolled virtually. Donors were grouped by their self-reported clinical history. Cohort 3 recovery required two negative PCRs, clearance, or symptom resolution. The method was immunoSEQ multiplex PCR; TCRdb's version includes in-frame clones alone and lacks a portion of them. Here the sample spans 400,000 to 500,000 clones, 70% to 90% being singletons. Trimming removed 8 bases from V and 0 bases from J; junction bases left unmatched: 4. Germline V lookup: CDR1 MNHEY, CDR2 SVGEGT. This CDR3 has 14 amino acids. The sample taken for sequencing was PBMCs or T cells enriched from blood (not recorded which). This chain joins TRBV6-2 or TRBV6-3 and TRBJ2-3; 8 bases fit TRBD1. The clonotype originates from a woman between 35 and 50 years old who had recovered from COVID-19. CDR3 region: CASGRQGSTDTQYF. The CDR3 DNA reads TGTGCCAGCGGCCGACAGGGGAGCACAGATACGCAGTATTTT.